The 26 T cell receptor beta chains below come from one sample, sequenced in a study of T cells expressing NK-cell markers. After re-calling the 5' RACE reads, TCRdb lists one entry per CDR3 protein, DNA absent. This sample lists some 460,000 distinct CDR3 sequences; its ten largest clones have 1.4%. Source material: blood T cells: a sorted CD56 or NKG2C T cell subset, CD4+ or CD8+ T cells, or bulk PBMC T cells (not recorded which). These receptors all come from a woman aged 50 to 60 in good health.

The chain uses TRBV10-3 and TRBJ2-7; the D call of TRBD2 rests on TCRdb alone, since no DNA is present to check it. The CDR3 covers 14 residues. The germline CDR1 and CDR2 sequences are ENHRY and SYGVKD. CDR3 loop: CAISAGTSINEQYF.

V usage is TRBV3-1 and J usage is TRBJ1-2; the TRBD1 assignment by TCRdb is unverifiable without DNA. Per the germline V gene, CDR1 is LGHDT and CDR2 is YNNKEL (reference sequence). The CDR3 sequence is 12 residues long. CDR3 protein: CASSPRGGGYTF.

The chain joins TRBV18 to TRBJ2-3. Germline assignment: CDR1 KGHSH and CDR2 LQKENI. CDR3 length: 13 residues. The CDR3 loop reads CASSPEDGLTQYF.

This chain uses TRBV20-1 with TRBJ1-2. CDR1 is DFQATT, CDR2 SNEGSKA, per germline (reference sequence). The CDR3 contains 12 residues. This chain's CDR3 is CSAGGALYGYTF.

The J gene is TRBJ2-7, the V gene TRBV5-1; TCRdb's assignment of TRBD2 cannot be checked, as there is no DNA. The CDR3 runs to 14 residues. Germline CDR1 SGHRS, CDR2 YFSETQ. CDR3 sequence reads: CASSHTSGREEQYF.

The V gene is TRBV30, the J gene TRBJ1-1; TCRdb calls TRBD1, which cannot be checked without DNA. Germline lookup yields CDR1 GTSNPN and CDR2 SVGIG (reference sequence). This CDR3 is built from 12 residues. CDR3 in amino acids: CAWSGQGAVTFF.

The V call is TRBV12-3 or TRBV12-4, the J call TRBJ1-5. The CDR3 loop spans 15 amino acids. The CDR3 region is CAMVSGSRSNQPQHF.

This chain uses TRBV2 with TRBJ2-3; TCRdb's D call, TRBD2, is unchecked because there is no DNA. In germline, CDR1 is SNHLY, CDR2 FYNNEI. This CDR3 spans 13 amino acids. The CDR3 loop is CASTSGSTDTQYF.

This chain links TRBV5-1 with TRBJ1-2; there is no DNA to check the TCRdb D call of TRBD1. CDR1 and CDR2 from the germline V gene are SGHRS and YFSETQ. The CDR3 totals 14 residues. This CDR3 reads CASSLVAAQGGYTF.

The chain carries TRBV3-1 and TRBJ1-3. The CDR3 has 16 amino acids. The germline gives CDR1 LGHDT, CDR2 YNNKEL (reference sequence). CDR3 amino acids: CASCLGLPSSGNTIYF.

The chain carries TRBV5-1 and TRBJ2-4. This CDR3 is built from 14 residues. The germline CDR1 and CDR2 sequences are SGHRS and YFSETQ. CDR3 loop: CASSLEANRNIQYF. The entire variable domain, with the rest obtained from reference TRBV5-1 and TRBJ2-4, is as follows: KAGVTQTPRYLIKTRGQQVTLSCSPISGHRSVSWYQQTPGQGLQFLFEYFSETQRNKGNFPGRFSGRQFSNSRSEMNVSTLELGDSALYLCASSLEANRNIQYFGAGTRLSVL.

CDR3 sequence: CASSLEYGGMLFF. The J gene is TRBJ1-4, the V gene TRBV11-2. The CDR3 has 13 amino acids. Germline CDR1 reads SGHAT; CDR2 reads FQNNGV.

This sequence joins TRBV29-1 and TRBJ2-5; TCRdb names TRBD1, which stays unverified in the absence of DNA. The CDR3 loop spans 13 amino acids. The germline V gene encodes CDR1 SQVTM and CDR2 ANQGSEA. CDR3 in amino acids: CSAAPRFQETQYF.

This chain links TRBV6-2 or TRBV6-3 with TRBJ2-7; TCRdb's D gene call, TRBD2, goes unchecked for lack of DNA. Germline V gives CDR1 MNHEY, CDR2 SVGEGT. The CDR3 consists of 20 residues. CDR3 loop: CASSYSRGTSGSPRSYEQYF.

V and J are TRBV6-6 and TRBJ1-1; the TCRdb call, TRBD1, lacks DNA for checking. The CDR3 sequence is 15 residues long. In germline, CDR1 is MNHNY, CDR2 SVGAGI (reference sequence). This CDR3 reads CASTETGQVNTEAFF.

The chain employs TRBV4-2 and TRBJ2-2. Per the germline V gene, CDR1 is LGHNA and CDR2 is YNFKEQ. The CDR3 is made up of 17 amino acids. The CDR3: CASSQEVGLADTGELFF.

The V and J genes are TRBV6-5 and TRBJ1-1; TCRdb gives TRBD1 as the D gene, but with no DNA this cannot be confirmed. The CDR3 totals 14 residues. Germline CDR1 and CDR2: MNHEY and SVGAGI. The CDR3 region is CASSYSLGDTEAFF.

The V and J genes are TRBV29-1 and TRBJ1-5; there is no DNA to check the TCRdb D call of TRBD1. The CDR3 consists of 14 residues. Per the germline V gene, CDR1 is SQVTM and CDR2 is ANQGSEA. The CDR3 spells CSVTQGSGNQPQHF.

The rearrangement joins TRBV20-1 to TRBJ2-1; TCRdb indicates TRBD2, and absent DNA this call remains unverified. The CDR3 extends over 15 amino acids. CDR1 is DFQATT, CDR2 SNEGSKA, per germline (reference sequence). Here the CDR3 reads CSATGLAGGPYEQFF.

The chain combines TRBV2 with TRBJ1-2. CDR1 is SNHLY and CDR2 is FYNNEI in the germline V gene. This CDR3 contains 13 residues. The CDR3 region is CASTGEPLGGYTF.

The chain uses TRBV10-3 and TRBJ2-7; TCRdb lists TRBD1, though no DNA is available to test this call. In germline, CDR1 is ENHRY, CDR2 SYGVKD. The CDR3 is 14 residues long. CDR3 loop: CAISGTGRSYEQYF.

The chain employs TRBV6-5 and TRBJ2-1; TCRdb gives TRBD2 as the D gene, but with no DNA this cannot be confirmed. Per germline, CDR1 MNHEY and CDR2 SVGAGI. The CDR3 loop spans 17 amino acids. The CDR3 sequence is CASSLRQGLASYNEQFF.

V is TRBV3-1 and J is TRBJ2-3; TCRdb picks TRBD2, but there is no DNA to check that call. The germline CDR1 and CDR2 sequences are LGHDT and YNNKEL (reference sequence). This CDR3 has 14 residues. This CDR3 reads CASSRDSNTDTQYF.

This chain connects TRBV10-3 to TRBJ1-4; absent DNA, TCRdb's TRBD1 call cannot be checked. The germline V gene encodes CDR1 ENHRY and CDR2 SYGVKD. CDR3 length equals 13 residues. The CDR3 spells CAISLQGKEKLFF.

CDR3: CATSDLQSLSSYNEQFF. The J gene is TRBJ2-1, the V gene TRBV24-1; there is no DNA to check the TCRdb D call of TRBD1. Germline CDR1 KGHDR, CDR2 SFDVKD. The CDR3 has 17 residues.

The chain links TRBV5-1 to TRBJ2-1; TCRdb names TRBD2, which stays unverified in the absence of DNA. The CDR3 has 15 amino acids. Germline CDR1 reads SGHRS; CDR2 reads YFSETQ. CDR3 sequence: CASREGLSRVDEQFF.